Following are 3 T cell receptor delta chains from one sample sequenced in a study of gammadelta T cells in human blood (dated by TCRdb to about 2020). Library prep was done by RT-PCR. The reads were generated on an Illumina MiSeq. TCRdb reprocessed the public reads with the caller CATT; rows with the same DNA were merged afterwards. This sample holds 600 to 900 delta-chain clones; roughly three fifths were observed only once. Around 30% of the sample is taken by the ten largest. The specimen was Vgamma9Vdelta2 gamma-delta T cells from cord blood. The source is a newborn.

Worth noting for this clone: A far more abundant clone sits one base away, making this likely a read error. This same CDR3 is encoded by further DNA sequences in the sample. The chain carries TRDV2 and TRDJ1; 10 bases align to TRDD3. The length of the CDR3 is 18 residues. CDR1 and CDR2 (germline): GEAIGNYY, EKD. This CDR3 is CACDTVGGIRKYTDKLIF. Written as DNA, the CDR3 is TGCGCCTGTGATACTGTGGGGGGGATACGCAAGTACACCGATAAACTCATCTTT.

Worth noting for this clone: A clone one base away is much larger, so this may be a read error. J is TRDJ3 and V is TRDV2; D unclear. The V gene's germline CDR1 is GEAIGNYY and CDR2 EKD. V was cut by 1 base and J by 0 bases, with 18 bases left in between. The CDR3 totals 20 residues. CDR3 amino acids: CACDTLLWVLSSWDTRQMFF. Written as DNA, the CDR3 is TGTGCCTGTGACACGTTACTGTGGGTCCTCAGCTCCTGGGACACCCGACAGATGTTTTTC.

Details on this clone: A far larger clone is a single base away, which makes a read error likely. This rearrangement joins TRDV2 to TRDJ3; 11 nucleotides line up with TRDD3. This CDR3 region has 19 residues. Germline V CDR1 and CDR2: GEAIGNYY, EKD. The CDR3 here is CACDPLWGIRSWDSRQMFF. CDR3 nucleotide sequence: TGTGCCTGTGATCCTTTATGGGGGATACGCTCCTGGGACTCCCGACAGATGTTTTTC.